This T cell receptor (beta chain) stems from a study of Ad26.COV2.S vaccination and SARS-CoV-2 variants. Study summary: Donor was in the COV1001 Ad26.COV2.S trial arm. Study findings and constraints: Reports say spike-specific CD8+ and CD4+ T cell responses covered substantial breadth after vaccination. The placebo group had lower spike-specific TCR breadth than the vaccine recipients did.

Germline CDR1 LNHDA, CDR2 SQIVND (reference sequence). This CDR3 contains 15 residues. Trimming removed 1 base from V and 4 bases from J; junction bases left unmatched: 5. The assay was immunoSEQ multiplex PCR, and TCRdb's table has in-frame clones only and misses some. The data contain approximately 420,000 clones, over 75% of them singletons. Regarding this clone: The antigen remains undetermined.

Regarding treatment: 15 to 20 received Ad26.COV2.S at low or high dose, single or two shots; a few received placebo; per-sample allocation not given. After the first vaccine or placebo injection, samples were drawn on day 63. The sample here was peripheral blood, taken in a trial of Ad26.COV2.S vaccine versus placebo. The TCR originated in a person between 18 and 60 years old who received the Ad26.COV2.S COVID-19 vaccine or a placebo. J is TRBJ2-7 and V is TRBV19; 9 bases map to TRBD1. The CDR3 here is CASSIVTGGIYEQYF. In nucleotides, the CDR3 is TGTGCCAGTAGTATAGTTACAGGGGGCATTTACGAGCAGTACTTC. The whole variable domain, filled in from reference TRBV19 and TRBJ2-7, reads DGGITQSPKYLFRKEGQNVTLSCEQNLNHDAMYWYRQDPGQGLRLIYYSQIVNDFQKGDIAEGYSVSREKKESFPLTVTSAQKNPTAFYLCASSIVTGGIYEQYFGPGTRLTVT.